Detailed here is one T cell receptor beta chain. No cognate antigen has been identified for it. Base qualities are not provided; no much larger clone lies one nucleotide away. This entry is derived from a study of cytomegalovirus exposure and HLA in healthy donors (TCRdb year 2017). With regard to the full study: According to an earlier analysis of a few hundred of the donors, some 180 million T cells yielded roughly 110 million unique TCR beta sequences and approximately 300 Gb of sequence data. Along with the roughly 700-subject first cohort, a separate validation cohort of approximately 110 different subjects was used. The later analysis used no new phenotypic data to find candidate immune exposures, relying instead on TCR beta sequences and their occurrence across donors. The study profiled the T cell repertoires of 666 subjects by immunosequencing and related them to cytomegalovirus serostatus. A later analysis re-analyzed previously published TCR beta repertoires from approximately 670 donors and added high-resolution HLA genotyping to study TCR occurrence patterns. To predict cytomegalovirus infection status, the study combined high-throughput TCR immunosequencing, statistical association of individual TCRs with disease status, and machine learning. Roughly 5 DR-DQ haplotypes were handled as single units for association and clustering because linkage in the cohort was strong. An earlier analysis of several hundred of the donors applied high-throughput TCR beta sequencing to assess whether each TCR beta V gene segment acted as functional or pseudogenic. Both class I and class II loci were covered by HLA typing, at four-digit resolution. In a later genetic analysis, genome-wide SNP genotypes for about 55% of the roughly 700 donors were used, and that subset was treated as a discovery cohort. The number of donors typed differed by locus, with about 620-630 for A, B, C, DRB1 and DQB1, around 500 for DQA1, nearly 610 for DPA1, and some 440 for DPB1. Donor age, sex, ethnicity and CMV serostatus were collected together with the repertoire data. Among the roughly 410 genotyped donors, roughly 80% belonged to the genetic ancestry cluster associated with self-reported Caucasian donors. The aim of the study was to test whether cataloging public T cell receptors could identify signatures of past pathogen exposure. All discovery cohort repertoires had been generated using a single sequencing platform. On average, roughly 250,000 unique TCR beta nucleotide sequences were sequenced per donor among 300 to 500 genotyped donors of the cohort, with about 19% of those sequences being non-productive. Roughly 320 gigabases of sequencing data and 70 million to 100 million unique TCR sequences made up an early release that covered several hundred HLA-typed donors.

Receptor amplification or capture employed the immunoSEQ multiplex PCR assay. For the multiplex PCR, a mixture combining 60 forward primers for TCR Vbeta segments and 13 reverse primers for TCR Jbeta segments was used. A multiplex PCR assay on genomic DNA amplified the CDR3 region of rearranged TCR beta genes. The Illumina HiSeq System was used to sequence the amplified TCR beta libraries as 87-base-pair reads. The paper's data handling went like this. A later analysis tallied around 80 million unique TCR beta chains across the 700 or so repertoires, and 10 million to 11 million of those chains were shared by two or more donors. Raw reads were error-corrected and collapsed into unique sequences with a nearest-neighbor algorithm that merged closely related sequences to remove PCR and sequencing errors. To assign V, D and J gene segments, CDR3 sequences were aligned to IMGT reference sequences. For a sequence to be retained, at least a six-nucleotide match to both a V gene segment and a J gene segment was required. Rearrangements were called productive when the CDR3 lacked stop codons and stayed in frame with V and J; all others were non-productive. Following IMGT convention, CDR3 was defined as the stretch from the second conserved V-encoded cysteine up to the conserved J-encoded phenylalanine. Sequences without an unambiguous match to a single V gene segment were excluded from the earlier analysis of over 500 of the donors. An earlier analysis of some 500 of the donors classified V segments as functional when productive rearrangements were above 56.7% and as segregating when the standard deviation between donors was above 5%. A statistical classification framework was built to diagnose cytomegalovirus status from the catalog of TCR beta chain sequences. V and J gene assignment, in a later analysis, came from comparing TCR nucleotide sequences with IMGT/GENE-DB human TR gene sequences. Using the TCRdist pipeline, a later analysis assigned CDR3 sequences along with most-parsimonious VDJ recombination scenarios. In a later analysis, each TCR beta chain was defined by its CDR3 amino acid sequence together with its V-gene family, and reads lacking a unique V-gene family were excluded. As a way to deal with suspected cross-contamination and a sequencing artifact, a later analysis dropped hundreds of nucleotide sequences that were highly shared and had low generation probability. In a later analysis, a clonal expansion index was calculated for each public chain from normalized within-repertoire ranks of inferred template counts. Generation probabilities in a later analysis came from a VDJ recombination model fitted to out-of-frame rearrangements, and those results were checked against IGoR. In a later analysis, TCR-TCR, TCR-HLA and TCR-CMV co-occurrence was scored with hypergeometric tests, and a repertoire-size bias correction was applied to TCR pairs. False discovery rates were estimated in a later analysis by permuting HLA or CMV assignments 20 times. A later analysis grouped co-occurring TCRs with DBSCAN, adding TCRdist sequence similarity when clustering within HLA-allele-positive subsets. Repertoires with fewer than 30,000 or more than 120,000 public chains, plus five repertoires with anomalous nucleotide sharing, were excluded from co-occurrence clustering. Not all clones reach the TCRdb copy of this immuneACCESS table, which keeps in-frame sequences only. Checked studies attribute under half of the gap to unresolved V genes and leave the rest unexplained. That table gives V, J and clone size, and the DNA gave D and trimming. This sample lists 160,000 or so clones; approximately 77% were detected once. The ten most abundant clones make up approximately 2.3% of the sample.

The full study reports these points: In a later analysis, HLA-associated TCR beta chains were found to be more clonally expanded and to have lower generation probabilities than equally common non-associated chains. Most CMV-associated TCR beta chains appeared to be HLA-restricted in a later analysis, and the HLA associations seemed to be driven largely by CMV exposure. V-gene and J-gene trimming of TCR beta chains was associated with a missense DCLRE1C variant in a later genetic analysis, and the association was replicated in an independent cohort. Some IMGT-functional V segments, including TRBV6-2 and TRBV6-3, could not be distinguished by the 87-base-pair reads and were therefore excluded. A total of roughly 160 TCR beta chains were listed by the study as associated with cytomegalovirus. A cluster of highly shared sequence variants was judged likely to be a technical artifact of the sequencing pipeline. Because counts were too low, roughly 17 rarely observed V segments, including chromosome 9 orphons, were left out of the earlier analysis of 500 to 750 of the donors. A further reported finding was that TCR beta sequences accurately predicted the HLA-A and HLA-B alleles for most subjects in the first cohort. Because some donors lacked HLA typing at each locus, the association tests relied only on the typed subset. Correlated functional status among segregating V segments might reflect linkage disequilibrium, but an unknown experimental factor could not be ruled out. In vitro tests confirmed that a few of the cytomegalovirus-associated TCR beta chains recognize cytomegalovirus antigens. The classifier was reported to diagnose cytomegalovirus status with high specificity and sensitivity in both the original cohort and the validation cohort. Presence/absence analyses assumed roughly uniform sequencing depth across donors, an assumption that may not hold. Broadly in line with IMGT annotations, most TCR beta V segments showed up in productive rearrangements about 87% or about 30% of the time in an earlier analysis of a few hundred of the donors. When HLA alleles, especially DR and DQ, strongly co-occurred, attributing TCR associations to individual alleles was difficult. According to a later analysis, parvovirus B19, influenza, CMV and Epstein-Barr virus appeared linked to several top co-occurrence clusters. Immune exposure information for the cohort was limited to CMV serostatus. In a later genetic analysis, fewer N-insertions in productive TCRs were reported among donors in an Asian-associated ancestry cluster than the approximately 630-donor mean. In a later analysis, 16,951 TCR beta sequences were associated with specific HLA alleles at a false discovery rate of 0.05. In a later analysis, the rate of TCR association differed among HLA loci, with DRB1 alleles having the most associated TCRs and HLA-C alleles having the fewest. In this cohort, only TCR beta chains were sequenced, and detectable features were limited by the absence of alpha or paired-chain data. Across donors, most TCR sequences were observed very rarely, whereas some public TCRs were present in many individuals. The authors suggested that the approach could potentially be generalized to other disease states and immunological phenotypes.

The junction carries 22 bases between V and J, which are trimmed by 1 base and 8 bases respectively. CDR1 and CDR2 (SGDLS, YYNGEE) derive from the germline V gene. From the cysteine up to the phenylalanine, the CDR3 has a length of 18 residues. Only the CDR3 portion is preserved as DNA: 54 bases, with reading frame beginning at the first base. The cohort consisted of 600 to 750 healthy bone marrow donors. At the time of sampling, every cohort member was nominally healthy, though immune exposures that went unrecorded were likely present. The donor was CMV seropositive and was included in the group of 250 to 350 seropositive cohort members. Each donor provided a peripheral blood sample, and peripheral blood mononuclear cells were used for TCR beta sequencing. Genomic DNA was extracted from the blood cell samples with the Qiagen DNeasy Blood Extraction Kit.

Sequenced input: PBMCs. Here the chain combines TRBV9 and TRBJ1-6; TRBD1 could be the D gene, as 5 bases match. The receptor was isolated from a man in his fifties in good health and CMV-seropositive. The CDR3 here reads CASSVPPLAGPPYSPLHF. The sequenced DNA is TGTGCCAGCAGCGTACCCCCCCTGGCAGGGCCCCCTTATTCACCCCTCCACTTT.